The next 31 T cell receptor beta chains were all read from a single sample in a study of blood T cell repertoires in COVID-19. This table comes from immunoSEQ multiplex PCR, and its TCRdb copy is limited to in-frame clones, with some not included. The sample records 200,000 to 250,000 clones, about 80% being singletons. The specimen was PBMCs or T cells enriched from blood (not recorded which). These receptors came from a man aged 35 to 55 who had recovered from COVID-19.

The CDR3 here is CASSTGGYRTYEQYF. Here the CDR3 DNA reads TGTGCCAGCAGCACAGGAGGGTACAGGACCTACGAGCAGTACTTC. The chain carries TRBV14 and TRBJ2-7; possibly TRBD2 for D (6 bases). The CDR3 is 15 amino acids. The V end lost 5 bases, the J end lost 2 bases, and 16 bases lay between the germline ends. Germline lookup yields CDR1 SGHDN and CDR2 FVKESK.

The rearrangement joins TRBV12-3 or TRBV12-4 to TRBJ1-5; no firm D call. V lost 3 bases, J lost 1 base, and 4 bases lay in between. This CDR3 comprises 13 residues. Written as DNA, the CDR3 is TGTGCCAGCAGTTTGCGGAGCAATCAGCCCCAGCATTTT. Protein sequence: CASSLRSNQPQHF.

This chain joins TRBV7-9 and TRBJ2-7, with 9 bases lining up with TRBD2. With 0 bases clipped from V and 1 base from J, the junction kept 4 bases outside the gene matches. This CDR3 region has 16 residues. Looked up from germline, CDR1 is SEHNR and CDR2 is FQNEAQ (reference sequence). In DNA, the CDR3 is TGTGCCAGCAGCTTAGCGGCGACTAGCGGATCCTACGAGCAGTACTTC. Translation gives CASSLAATSGSYEQYF.

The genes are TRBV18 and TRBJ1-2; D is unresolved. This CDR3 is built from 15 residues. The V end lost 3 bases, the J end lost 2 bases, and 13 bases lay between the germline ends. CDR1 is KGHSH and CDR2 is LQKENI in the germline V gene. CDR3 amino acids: CASSPDSWWNYGYTF. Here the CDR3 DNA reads TGTGCCAGCTCACCTGACTCCTGGTGGAACTATGGCTACACCTTC.

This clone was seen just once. The CDR3 DNA sequence: TGCAGCGTAGCACAGGGGGCGCGCGGCGGGATCGGCGGGGAGCTGTTTTTT. Protein product: CSVAQGARGGIGGELFF. The chain uses TRBV29-1 and TRBJ2-2, with 9 bases fitting TRBD1. This CDR3 is built from 17 residues. V shed 6 bases and J 7 bases; nucleotides not matched to a gene: 18. Germline V gene data show CDR1 as SQVTM and CDR2 as ANQGSEA.

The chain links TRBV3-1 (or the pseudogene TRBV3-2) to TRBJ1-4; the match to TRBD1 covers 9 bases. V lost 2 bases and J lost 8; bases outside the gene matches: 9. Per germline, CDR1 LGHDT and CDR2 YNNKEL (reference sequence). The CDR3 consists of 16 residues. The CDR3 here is CASSQLLSGTGEKLFF. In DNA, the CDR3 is TGTGCCAGCAGCCAACTGCTTTCCGGGACAGGGGAAAAACTGTTTTTT.

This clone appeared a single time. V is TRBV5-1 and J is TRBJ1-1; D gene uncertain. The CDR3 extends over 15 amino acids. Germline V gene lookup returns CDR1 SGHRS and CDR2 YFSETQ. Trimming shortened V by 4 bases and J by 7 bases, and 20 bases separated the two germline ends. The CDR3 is CASSLAPGSKGEAFF. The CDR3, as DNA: TGCGCCAGCAGCCTGGCCCCCGGGTCGAAAGGTGAAGCTTTCTTT.

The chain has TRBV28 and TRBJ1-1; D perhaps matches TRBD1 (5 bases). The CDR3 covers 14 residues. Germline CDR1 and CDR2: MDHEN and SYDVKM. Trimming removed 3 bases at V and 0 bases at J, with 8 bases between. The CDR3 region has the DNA TGTGCCAGCAGTTTTGACAGCATGAACACTGAAGCTTTCTTT. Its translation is CASSFDSMNTEAFF.

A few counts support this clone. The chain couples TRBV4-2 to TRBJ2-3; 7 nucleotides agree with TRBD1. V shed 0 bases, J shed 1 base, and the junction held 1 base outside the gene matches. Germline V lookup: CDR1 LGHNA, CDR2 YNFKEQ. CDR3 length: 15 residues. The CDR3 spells CASSQDQGGTDTQYF. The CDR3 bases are TGTGCCAGCAGCCAAGACCAGGGGGGCACAGATACGCAGTATTTT.

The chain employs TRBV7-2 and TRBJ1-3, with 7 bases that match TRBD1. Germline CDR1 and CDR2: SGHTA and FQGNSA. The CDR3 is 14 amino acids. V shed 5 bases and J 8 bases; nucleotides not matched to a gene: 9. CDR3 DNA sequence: TGTGCCAGCAGCCCAGGGGGGACGGCATACACCATATATTTT. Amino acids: CASSPGGTAYTIYF. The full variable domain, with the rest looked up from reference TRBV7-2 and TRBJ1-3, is GAGVSQSPSNKVTEKGKDVELRCDPISGHTALYWYRQSLGQGLEFLIYFQGNSAPDKSGLPSDRFSAERTGGSVSTLTIQRTQQEDSAVYLCASSPGGTAYTIYFGEGSWLTVV.

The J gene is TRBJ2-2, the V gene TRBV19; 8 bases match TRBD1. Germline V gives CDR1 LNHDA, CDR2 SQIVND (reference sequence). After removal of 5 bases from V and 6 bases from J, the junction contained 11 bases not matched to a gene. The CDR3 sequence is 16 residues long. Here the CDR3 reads CASSFSDRASAGELFF. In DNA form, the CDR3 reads TGTGCCAGTAGTTTCTCGGACAGGGCGAGCGCCGGGGAGCTGTTTTTT. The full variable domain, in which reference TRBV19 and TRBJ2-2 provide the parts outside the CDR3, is DGGITQSPKYLFRKEGQNVTLSCEQNLNHDAMYWYRQDPGQGLRLIYYSQIVNDFQKGDIAEGYSVSREKKESFPLTVTSAQKNPTAFYLCASSFSDRASAGELFFGEGSRLTVL.

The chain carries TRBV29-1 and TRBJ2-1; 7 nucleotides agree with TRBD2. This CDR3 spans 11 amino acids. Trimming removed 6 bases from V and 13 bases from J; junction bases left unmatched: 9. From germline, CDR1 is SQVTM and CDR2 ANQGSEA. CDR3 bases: TGCAGCGTAAATACGGGAGGTGGTCAGTTCTTC. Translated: CSVNTGGGQFF.

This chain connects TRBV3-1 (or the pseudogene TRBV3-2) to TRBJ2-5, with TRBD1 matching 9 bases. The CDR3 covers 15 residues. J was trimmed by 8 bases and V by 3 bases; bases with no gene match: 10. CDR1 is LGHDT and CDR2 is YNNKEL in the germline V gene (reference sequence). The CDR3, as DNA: TGTGCCAGCAGCCAGGGTACAGGGGGCGAGGGAACCCAGTACTTC. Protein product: CASSQGTGGEGTQYF.

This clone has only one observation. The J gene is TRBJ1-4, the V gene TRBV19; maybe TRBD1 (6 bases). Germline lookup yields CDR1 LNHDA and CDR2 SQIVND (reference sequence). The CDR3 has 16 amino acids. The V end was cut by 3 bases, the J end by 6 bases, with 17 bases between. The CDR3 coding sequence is TGTGCCAGTAGTATGGGGCGGGGGGCGAGAGATGAAAAACTGTTTTTT. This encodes CASSMGRGARDEKLFF.

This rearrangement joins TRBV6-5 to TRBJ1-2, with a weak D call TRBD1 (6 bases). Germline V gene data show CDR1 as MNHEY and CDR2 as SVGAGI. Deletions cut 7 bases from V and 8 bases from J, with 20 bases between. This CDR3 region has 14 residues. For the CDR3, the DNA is TGTGCCAGCACCCTCGACAGGACCCGGTACGGCTACACCTTC. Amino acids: CASTLDRTRYGYTF.

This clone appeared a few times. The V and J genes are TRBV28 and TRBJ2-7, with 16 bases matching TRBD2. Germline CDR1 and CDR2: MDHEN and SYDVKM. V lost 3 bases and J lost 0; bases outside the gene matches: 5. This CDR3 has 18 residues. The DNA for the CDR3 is TGTGCCAGCAGTTTCTGGGGACTAGCGGGGGGGCACTCCTACGAGCAGTACTTC. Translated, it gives CASSFWGLAGGHSYEQYF.

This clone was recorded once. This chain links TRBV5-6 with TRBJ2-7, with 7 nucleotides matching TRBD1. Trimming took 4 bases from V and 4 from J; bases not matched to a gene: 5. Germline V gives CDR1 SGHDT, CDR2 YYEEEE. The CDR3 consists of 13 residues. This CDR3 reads CASSRDRGYEQYF. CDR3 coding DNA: TGTGCCAGCAGCCGGGACAGAGGTTACGAGCAGTACTTC.

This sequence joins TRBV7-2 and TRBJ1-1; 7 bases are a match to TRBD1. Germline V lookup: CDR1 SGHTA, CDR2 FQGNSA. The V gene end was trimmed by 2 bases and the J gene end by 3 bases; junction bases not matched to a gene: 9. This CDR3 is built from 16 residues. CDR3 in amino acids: CASSLRPGGKDTEAFF. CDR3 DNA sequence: TGTGCCAGCAGCTTAAGGCCAGGGGGGAAGGACACTGAAGCTTTCTTT.

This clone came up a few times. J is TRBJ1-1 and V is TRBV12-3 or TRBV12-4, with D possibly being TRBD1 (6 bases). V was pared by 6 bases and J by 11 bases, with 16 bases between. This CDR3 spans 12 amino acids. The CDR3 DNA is TGTGCCAGCAGCTCGTTCCAGGGGAAGGCTTTCTTT. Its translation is CASSSFQGKAFF.

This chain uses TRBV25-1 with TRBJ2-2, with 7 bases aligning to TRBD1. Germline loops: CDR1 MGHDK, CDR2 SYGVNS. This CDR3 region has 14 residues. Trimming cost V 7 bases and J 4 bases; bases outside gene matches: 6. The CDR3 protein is CASTLRQGTGELFF. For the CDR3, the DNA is TGTGCCAGCACCCTTAGACAGGGCACCGGGGAGCTGTTTTTT. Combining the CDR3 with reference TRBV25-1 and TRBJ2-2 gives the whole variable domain EADIYQTPRYLVIGTGKKITLECSQTMGHDKMYWYQQDPGMELHLIHYSYGVNSTEKGDLSSESTVSRIRTEHFPLTLESARPSHTSQYLCASTLRQGTGELFFGEGSRLTVL.

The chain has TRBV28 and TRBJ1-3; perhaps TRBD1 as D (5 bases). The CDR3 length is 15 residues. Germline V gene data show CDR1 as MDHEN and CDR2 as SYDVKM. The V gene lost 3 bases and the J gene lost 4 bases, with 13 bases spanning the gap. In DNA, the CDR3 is TGTGCCAGCAGTTTGCCGCAGGGTTCGGGAAACACCATATATTTT. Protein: CASSLPQGSGNTIYF.

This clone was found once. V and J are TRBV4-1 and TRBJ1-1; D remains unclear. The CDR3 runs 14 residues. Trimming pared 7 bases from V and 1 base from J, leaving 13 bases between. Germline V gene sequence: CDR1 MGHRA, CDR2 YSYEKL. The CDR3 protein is CASTQAPGNTEAFF. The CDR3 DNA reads TGCGCCAGCACCCAGGCCCCAGGGAACACTGAAGCTTTCTTT.

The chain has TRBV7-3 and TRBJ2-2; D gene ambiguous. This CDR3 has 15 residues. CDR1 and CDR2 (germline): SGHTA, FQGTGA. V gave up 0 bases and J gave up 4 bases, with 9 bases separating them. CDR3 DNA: TGTGCCAGCAGCTTAACCCTAGGCGGCACCGGGGAGCTGTTTTTT. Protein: CASSLTLGGTGELFF.

The DNA of the CDR3 is TGTGCCAGCAATCGCGGGAATGAAAAACTGTTTTTT. Its translation: CASNRGNEKLFF. The J gene is TRBJ1-4, the V gene TRBV28, with D hard to call. Germline CDR1 reads MDHEN; CDR2 reads SYDVKM. V was trimmed by 7 bases and J by 5 bases, leaving 8 bases between them. The CDR3 is made up of 12 amino acids. Based on the CDR3 plus reference TRBV28 and TRBJ1-4, the full variable domain is DVKVTQSSRYLVKRTGEKVFLECVQDMDHENMFWYRQDPGLGLRLIYFSYDVKMKEKGDIPEGYSVSREKKERFSLILESASTNQTSMYLCASNRGNEKLFFGSGTQLSVL.

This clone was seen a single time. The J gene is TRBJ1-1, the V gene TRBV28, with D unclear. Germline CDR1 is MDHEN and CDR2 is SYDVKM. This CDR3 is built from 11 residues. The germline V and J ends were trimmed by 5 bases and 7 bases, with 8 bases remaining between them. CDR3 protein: CASSLRFEAFF. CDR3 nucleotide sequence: TGTGCCAGCAGTCTCAGATTTGAAGCTTTCTTT.

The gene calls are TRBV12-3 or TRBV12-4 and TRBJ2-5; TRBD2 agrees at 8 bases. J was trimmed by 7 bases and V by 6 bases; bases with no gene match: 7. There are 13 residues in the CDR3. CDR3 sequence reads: CASRGTSAGTQYF. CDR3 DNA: TGTGCCAGCAGGGGGACTAGTGCCGGGACCCAGTACTTC.

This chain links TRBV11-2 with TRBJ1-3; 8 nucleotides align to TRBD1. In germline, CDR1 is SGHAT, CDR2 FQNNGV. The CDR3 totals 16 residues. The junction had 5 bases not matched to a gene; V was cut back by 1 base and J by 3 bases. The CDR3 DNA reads TGTGCCAGCAGCTTAGGGGACAGGCTGGGTGGAAACACCATATATTTT. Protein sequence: CASSLGDRLGGNTIYF.

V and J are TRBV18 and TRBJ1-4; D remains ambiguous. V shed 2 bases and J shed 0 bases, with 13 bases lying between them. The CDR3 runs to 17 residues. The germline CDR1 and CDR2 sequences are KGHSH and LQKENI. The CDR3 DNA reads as TGTGCCAGCTCACCAGGAGCAGCCGCTGCAACTAATGAAAAACTGTTTTTT. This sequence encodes CASSPGAAAATNEKLFF.

The CDR3 coding sequence is TGCGCCAGCAGCCGGGGACAGGGGTCCTACGAGCAGTACTTC. This gives the protein CASSRGQGSYEQYF. The chain uses TRBV5-1 and TRBJ2-7; 10 bases agree with TRBD1. The length of the CDR3 is 14 residues. Germline V gene sequence: CDR1 SGHRS, CDR2 YFSETQ. Trimming took 4 bases from V and 1 from J; bases not matched to a gene: 2.

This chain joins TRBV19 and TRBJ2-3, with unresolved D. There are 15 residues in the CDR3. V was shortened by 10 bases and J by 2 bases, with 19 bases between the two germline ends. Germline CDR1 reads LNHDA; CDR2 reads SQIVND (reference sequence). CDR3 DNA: TGTGCCACCAAAACCTCGTACGCGTACACAGATACGCAGTATTTT. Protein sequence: CATKTSYAYTDTQYF.

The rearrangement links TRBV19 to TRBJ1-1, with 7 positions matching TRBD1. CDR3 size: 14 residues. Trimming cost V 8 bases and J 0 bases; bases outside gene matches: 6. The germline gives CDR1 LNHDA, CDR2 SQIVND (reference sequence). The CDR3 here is CASRTGLMNTEAFF. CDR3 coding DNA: TGTGCCAGTCGGACAGGACTCATGAACACTGAAGCTTTCTTT. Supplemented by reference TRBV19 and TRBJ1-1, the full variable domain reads DGGITQSPKYLFRKEGQNVTLSCEQNLNHDAMYWYRQDPGQGLRLIYYSQIVNDFQKGDIAEGYSVSREKKESFPLTVTSAQKNPTAFYLCASRTGLMNTEAFFGQGTRLTVV.